This TCR beta chain was retrieved from a study of monozygotic twins with inflammatory bowel disease. From the 5' RACE reads, TCRdb lists one entry per CDR3 protein and no DNA. This sample contains 170,000 or so distinct CDR3 sequences. Regarding this clonotype: Its antigen is undetermined.

Per the germline V gene, CDR1 is DFQATT and CDR2 is SNEGSKA (reference sequence). This CDR3 is built from 16 residues. General study results and limits: Compared with healthy twins, IBD patients shared fewer clonotypes with others, especially with disease activity.

Sequencing was done on a sample of blood. The clonotype comes from a human donor with ulcerative colitis or Crohn's disease, or a healthy co-twin of an affected twin (not recorded which). The J gene is TRBJ2-3, the V gene TRBV20-1; TCRdb's D gene call, TRBD2, goes unchecked for lack of DNA. Here the CDR3 reads CSARARTSGSEDTQYF.